The 12 T cell receptor beta chains given below trace back to one sample, sequenced in a study of blood T cell repertoires in COVID-19. The assay was immunoSEQ multiplex PCR, and TCRdb's table has in-frame clones only and misses some. The profile covers 150,000 to 180,000 clones, with 75% to 85% appearing a single time and about 0.5% taken by the ten largest. Input material: peripheral blood. The receptors originated from a man in his 60s with acute or convalescent COVID-19.

J is TRBJ1-1 and V is TRBV14; D uncertain. Germline assignment: CDR1 SGHDN and CDR2 FVKESK. This CDR3 is 13 amino acids long. V was pared by 3 bases and J by 1 base, with 6 bases between. The CDR3 sequence is CASSHEANTEAFF. DNA of the CDR3: TGTGCCAGCAGCCATGAGGCGAACACTGAAGCTTTCTTT.

This clone was recorded once. V and J are TRBV7-9 and TRBJ2-7; the match to TRBD1 covers 7 bases. The CDR3 length is 12 residues. Germline values: CDR1 SEHNR, CDR2 FQNEAQ (reference sequence). The V segment lost 5 bases and the J segment 7 bases; nucleotides outside the gene matches: 5. CDR3 DNA sequence: TGTGCCAGCAGCCTTGGGACAGTTGAGCAGTACTTC. Protein sequence: CASSLGTVEQYF.

This clone turned up a few times. J is TRBJ1-4 and V is TRBV29-1; 7 bases match TRBD1. Germline CDR1 reads SQVTM; CDR2 reads ANQGSEA. Germline trimming cut 4 bases from V and 7 bases from J; bases unmatched to any gene: 0. This CDR3 is built from 11 residues. The CDR3 DNA is TGCAGCGTTGGACAGGGTGAAAAACTGTTTTTT. It translates to CSVGQGEKLFF. The full variable domain, completed using reference TRBV29-1 and TRBJ1-4, is SAVISQKPSRDICQRGTSLTIQCQVDSQVTMMFWYRQQPGQSLTLIATANQGSEATYESGFVIDKFPISRPNLTFSTLTVSNMSPEDSSIYLCSVGQGEKLFFGSGTQLSVL.

The chain uses TRBV18 and TRBJ2-1, with 8 positions matching TRBD2. This CDR3 is built from 15 residues. CDR1 and CDR2 (germline): KGHSH, LQKENI. With V trimmed by 5 bases and J by 3 bases, 6 bases remained unmatched. CDR3 in DNA: TGTGCCAGCTCATCCAGCGGGAGTGGCTACAATGAGCAGTTCTTC. Protein: CASSSSGSGYNEQFF. Supplemented by reference TRBV18 and TRBJ2-1, the full variable domain reads NAGVMQNPRHLVRRRGQEARLRCSPMKGHSHVYWYRQLPEEGLKFMVYLQKENIIDESGMPKERFSAEFPKEGPSILRIQQVVRGDSAAYFCASSSSGSGYNEQFFGPGTRLTVL.

This chain uses TRBV7-2 with TRBJ1-1, with a tentative D call TRBD1 (6 bases). CDR1 and CDR2 (germline): SGHTA, FQGNSA. The germline V and J ends were trimmed by 7 bases and 1 base, with 13 bases remaining between them. The CDR3 spans 14 residues. CDR3 nucleotide sequence: TGTGCCAGCAAAGTCAACAGGGAGAACACTGAAGCTTTCTTT. It translates to CASKVNRENTEAFF.

The chain links TRBV6-2 or TRBV6-3 to TRBJ2-7; TRBD1 might be the D (5 bases). Germline V gene sequence: CDR1 MNHEY, CDR2 SVGEGT. The CDR3 consists of 19 residues. V was pared by 2 bases and J by 11 bases, with 34 bases between. The CDR3 DNA sequence: TGTGCCAGCAGTTACCACGACAGTGCGTACTCCTCTACGAACCTCCACGAGTACTTC. Protein sequence: CASSYHDSAYSSTNLHEYF.

The chain combines TRBV5-1 with TRBJ1-1, with D possibly matching TRBD1 (6 bases). This CDR3 is built from 14 residues. Deletions cut 5 bases from V and 5 bases from J, with 16 bases between. Germline V lookup: CDR1 SGHRS, CDR2 YFSETQ. CDR3 loop: CASRPSRGITEAFF. CDR3 sequence (DNA): TGCGCCAGCAGGCCCTCGAGGGGGATAACTGAAGCTTTCTTT.

The V and J genes are TRBV7-2 and TRBJ2-1, with 10 bases matching TRBD2. The CDR3 totals 15 residues. Trimming removed 8 bases from V and 7 bases from J; junction bases left unmatched: 11. CDR1 is SGHTA, CDR2 FQGNSA, per germline. The DNA for the CDR3 is TGTGCCAGCTCCCCCCTAGCGGGAGTTACAAATGAGCAGTTCTTC. Its translation: CASSPLAGVTNEQFF.

This rearrangement joins TRBV3-1 (or the pseudogene TRBV3-2) to TRBJ1-5; D gene uncertain. V was clipped by 0 bases and J by 7 bases, with 7 bases between them. Looked up from germline, CDR1 is LGHDT and CDR2 is YNNKEL (reference sequence). The CDR3 totals 13 residues. CDR3 nucleotides: TGTGCCAGCAGCCAAGATCGGGAACAGCCCCAGCATTTT. Residues: CASSQDREQPQHF.

This sequence joins TRBV5-1 and TRBJ2-7, with 12 bases matching TRBD1. Germline assignment: CDR1 SGHRS and CDR2 YFSETQ. Trimming at V came to 4 bases and at J to 4 bases, leaving 6 bases not matched to a gene. The CDR3 sequence is 15 residues long. CDR3 bases: TGCGCCAGCAGCCGGGGACAGGGGGCCGCGTACGAGCAGTACTTC. Its translation: CASSRGQGAAYEQYF.

This clone was recorded once. The chain uses TRBV2 and TRBJ2-5, with TRBD2 identical over 7 bases. This CDR3 comprises 15 residues. The germline V gene encodes CDR1 SNHLY and CDR2 FYNNEI. V trimming: 7 bases; J trimming: 5 bases; junction bases outside the gene matches: 13. CDR3 residues: CASTPSPTGGETQYF. The CDR3 bases are TGTGCCAGCACCCCCAGTCCAACGGGGGGTGAGACCCAGTACTTC.

The table lists this clone with a count of one. This chain connects TRBV21-1 to TRBJ1-1; the table's D call, TRBD1, was not checked against the DNA. TRBV21-1 is listed as a pseudogene. This CDR3 is 15 amino acids long. The CDR3 DNA sequence: TGTGCCAGCAGCACCCACAGGGATAGGAACACTGAAGCTTTCTTT. This encodes CASSTHRDRNTEAFF.